These 21 T cell receptor beta chains originate from one sample sequenced in a study of OX40 agonist ivuxolimab in advanced cancers. Clones were read by immunoSEQ multiplex PCR, and TCRdb kept only the in-frame ones, dropping some. The sample consists of 75,000 to 90,000 clones, approximately 88% of them appearing once. Here the sequenced sample was CD4+ or CD8+ T cells sorted from blood, taken in a trial of the OX40 agonist ivuxolimab. The receptor set was obtained from an adult with an advanced solid tumor such as melanoma, head and neck, liver or kidney cancer.

CDR3 DNA: TGTGCCAGCAGTTCCCTGGGAGATACTGAAGCTTTCTTT. It codes for CASSSLGDTEAFF. The V and J genes are TRBV27 and TRBJ1-1; D remains unclear. CDR3 length: 13 residues. From germline, CDR1 is MNHEY and CDR2 SMNVEV (reference sequence). Deletions cut 4 bases from V and 5 bases from J, with 11 bases between.

V and J are TRBV27 and TRBJ1-5, with a tentative D call TRBD1 (6 bases). V was pared by 0 bases and J by 7 bases, with 13 bases between. The CDR3 contains 15 residues. The germline V gene has CDR1 MNHEY and CDR2 SMNVEV (reference sequence). CDR3 loop: CASSLSHLGAQPQHF. CDR3 bases: TGTGCCAGCAGTTTATCTCATTTGGGGGCCCAGCCCCAGCATTTT.

V usage is TRBV7-2 and J usage is TRBJ2-7; possibly TRBD1 or TRBD2 for D (5 bases each). The CDR3 is 15 residues long. Trimming took 3 bases from V and 0 from J, leaving 12 bases between them. Germline lookup yields CDR1 SGHTA and CDR2 FQGNSA. The CDR3, as DNA: TGTGCCAGCAGCTTTAGTCGGGACCGCTCCTACGAGCAGTACTTC. Protein product: CASSFSRDRSYEQYF.

The gene calls are TRBV6-5 and TRBJ2-3; D is unresolved. V lost 0 bases, J lost 1 base, and 8 bases lay in between. CDR3 length equals 15 residues. The germline V gene has CDR1 MNHEY and CDR2 SVGAGI. The CDR3 protein is CASSYSLGGTDTQYF. The CDR3 DNA sequence: TGTGCCAGCAGTTACTCTTTGGGCGGCACAGATACGCAGTATTTT.

The chain is built from TRBV9 and TRBJ1-2; D is perhaps TRBD1 (6 bases). The V end lost 4 bases, the J end lost 3 bases, and 10 bases lay between the germline ends. The CDR3 length is 13 residues. CDR1 and CDR2 from the germline V gene are SGDLS and YYNGEE. This CDR3 is CASSNDRYYGYTF. DNA for the CDR3: TGTGCCAGCAGCAACGACAGGTACTATGGCTACACCTTC.

The chain combines TRBV10-3 with TRBJ2-7, with a weak D call TRBD1 (5 bases). The germline V gene has CDR1 ENHRY and CDR2 SYGVKD. Deletions cut 2 bases from V and 4 bases from J, with 9 bases between. CDR3 length equals 13 residues. CDR3 amino acids: CAISEQAGYEQYF. The DNA for the CDR3 is TGTGCCATCAGTGAGCAAGCAGGGTACGAGCAGTACTTC.

The V and J genes are TRBV27 and TRBJ2-1; D call uncertain. The CDR3 consists of 14 residues. CDR1 and CDR2 from the germline V gene are MNHEY and SMNVEV (reference sequence). V shed 8 bases and J shed 4 bases, with 15 bases lying between them. This CDR3 is CASRRLGPYNEQFF. In DNA form, the CDR3 reads TGTGCCAGCCGGCGGCTAGGCCCTTACAATGAGCAGTTCTTC.

This chain joins TRBV2 and TRBJ1-3, with D maybe TRBD1 (6 bases). Germline V gene data show CDR1 as SNHLY and CDR2 as FYNNEI. Trimming took off 8 bases at V and 7 bases at J, with 18 bases between the two ends. This CDR3 comprises 14 residues. The DNA of the CDR3 is TGTGCCAGCGAAACACAGGGAGTTGCCAACACCATATATTTT. It translates to CASETQGVANTIYF. The full variable domain, with the rest looked up from reference TRBV2 and TRBJ1-3, is EPEVTQTPSHQVTQMGQEVILRCVPISNHLYFYWYRQILGQKVEFLVSFYNNEISEKSEIFDDQFSVERPDGSNFTLKIRSTKLEDSAMYFCASETQGVANTIYFGEGSWLTVV.

This chain joins TRBV18 and TRBJ1-1; TRBD1 might be the D (6 bases). Germline CDR1 KGHSH, CDR2 LQKENI. Trimming removed 4 bases at V and 4 bases at J, with 10 bases between. The CDR3 totals 13 residues. The CDR3 region is CASSLTGTTEAFF. CDR3 sequence (DNA): TGTGCCAGCTCACTTACAGGGACCACTGAAGCTTTCTTT.

The chain has TRBV5-1 and TRBJ2-2, with TRBD1 identical over 9 bases. Germline assignment: CDR1 SGHRS and CDR2 YFSETQ. Losses at the gene ends were 5 bases for V and 5 bases for J; bases not matched to a gene: 4. There are 14 residues in the CDR3. CDR3 nucleotides: TGCGCCAGCAGTCTCGGGACAGGGACCGGGGAGCTGTTTTTT. Protein: CASSLGTGTGELFF.

The J gene is TRBJ2-5, the V gene TRBV11-2, with D possibly matching TRBD2 (5 bases). The CDR3 totals 14 residues. Germline lookup yields CDR1 SGHAT and CDR2 FQNNGV. Trimming took 5 bases from V and 5 from J, leaving 15 bases between them. DNA of the CDR3: TGTGCCAGCAGCAAACCGGACTGGCGCGAGACCCAGTACTTC. Amino acids: CASSKPDWRETQYF.

The CDR3 DNA follows: TGCGCCAGCAGCCGGACAGGGGGCGGCAATCAGCCCCAGCATTTT. Amino acid sequence: CASSRTGGGNQPQHF. This chain connects TRBV5-1 to TRBJ1-5; 11 nucleotides match TRBD1. V lost 4 bases to trimming and J lost 2 bases; unmatched junction nucleotides: 2. Germline V CDR1 and CDR2: SGHRS, YFSETQ. This CDR3 is built from 15 residues.

V and J are TRBV6-5 and TRBJ1-2; no firm D call. There are 14 residues in the CDR3. Germline CDR1 and CDR2: MNHEY and SVGAGI. Trimming stripped 2 bases from V and 6 bases from J, with 13 bases between. The CDR3 protein is CASSYSSQSHGYTF. The CDR3 coding sequence is TGTGCCAGCAGTTACAGCAGCCAGTCACATGGCTACACCTTC.

Points on this clone: An end of the junction does not agree with germline; a read error may underlie this. Other DNA sequences in this specimen translate into the identical CDR3. The chain uses TRBV27 and TRBJ1-1; 8 bases agree with TRBD1. There are 15 residues in the CDR3. Germline V gene lookup returns CDR1 MNHEY and CDR2 SMNVEV (reference sequence). The CDR3 DNA sequence: TGTGCCAGCAGTTTGCAGGGGGCAGGGAACACTGAGGCTTTCTTT. It yields the protein CASSLQGAGNTEAFF.

This clone occurred a few times. The chain couples TRBV20-1 to TRBJ1-2; D remains unclear. Per germline, CDR1 DFQATT and CDR2 SNEGSKA (reference sequence). Trimming stripped 2 bases from V and 2 bases from J, with 3 bases between. The CDR3 consists of 11 residues. In DNA, the CDR3 is TGCAGTGCTAGACAGAACTATGGCTACACCTTC. Translation: CSARQNYGYTF.

The chain has TRBV7-2 and TRBJ1-3; D may be TRBD1 (5 bases). The germline V gene has CDR1 SGHTA and CDR2 FQGNSA. With 1 base removed from V and 0 bases from J, the gap between germline ends came to 7 bases. The CDR3 spans 15 residues. The CDR3 sequence is CASSLGQGSGNTIYF. The CDR3 DNA reads TGTGCCAGCAGCTTAGGGCAGGGCTCTGGAAACACCATATATTTT.

This rearrangement joins TRBV30 to TRBJ1-2, with D perhaps TRBD1 (6 bases). Between the trimmed V and J ends, which lost 2 bases and 8 bases, there was a span of 15 bases. Germline V lookup: CDR1 GTSNPN, CDR2 SVGIG (reference sequence). The length of the CDR3 is 13 residues. CDR3 bases: TGTGCCTGGAGTCGGGGGCTTGAAGGCGGCTACACCTTC. This gives the protein CAWSRGLEGGYTF.

The J gene is TRBJ2-3, the V gene TRBV7-2; no definite D call. The CDR3 covers 14 residues. CDR1 is SGHTA and CDR2 is FQGNSA in the germline V gene. Trimming shortened V by 5 bases and J by 8 bases, and 17 bases separated the two germline ends. The CDR3 sequence is CASSPTRPPGTQYF. CDR3 nucleotide sequence: TGTGCCAGCAGCCCGACACGTCCCCCGGGTACGCAGTATTTT.

The table lists this clone with a count of one. This chain joins TRBV10-3 and TRBJ1-1, with D possibly being TRBD1 (5 bases). Germline values: CDR1 ENHRY, CDR2 SYGVKD. This CDR3 comprises 14 residues. Trimming removed 6 bases at V and 3 bases at J, with 14 bases between. CDR3 residues: CAIRAGTGDTEAFF. CDR3 DNA: TGTGCCATCAGAGCCGGGACGGGGGACACTGAAGCTTTCTTT.

This clone has a single count. CDR3 amino acids: CASSLMVGYTF. Here the CDR3 DNA reads TGTGCCAGCAGCTTAATGGTTGGCTACACCTTC. The rearrangement joins TRBV7-9 to TRBJ1-2; D remains ambiguous. The V gene lost 2 bases and the J gene lost 7 bases, with 5 bases spanning the gap. Looked up from germline, CDR1 is SEHNR and CDR2 is FQNEAQ (reference sequence). The CDR3 is 11 amino acids.

The chain recombines TRBV5-1 with TRBJ1-2, with D uncertain. V lost 1 base, J lost 9 bases, and 13 bases lay in between. Germline lookup yields CDR1 SGHRS and CDR2 YFSETQ. The CDR3 consists of 13 residues. CDR3 bases: TGCGCCAGCAGCTTGTTGGCAGTCCGGAGCTACACCTTC. Translated, it gives CASSLLAVRSYTF.